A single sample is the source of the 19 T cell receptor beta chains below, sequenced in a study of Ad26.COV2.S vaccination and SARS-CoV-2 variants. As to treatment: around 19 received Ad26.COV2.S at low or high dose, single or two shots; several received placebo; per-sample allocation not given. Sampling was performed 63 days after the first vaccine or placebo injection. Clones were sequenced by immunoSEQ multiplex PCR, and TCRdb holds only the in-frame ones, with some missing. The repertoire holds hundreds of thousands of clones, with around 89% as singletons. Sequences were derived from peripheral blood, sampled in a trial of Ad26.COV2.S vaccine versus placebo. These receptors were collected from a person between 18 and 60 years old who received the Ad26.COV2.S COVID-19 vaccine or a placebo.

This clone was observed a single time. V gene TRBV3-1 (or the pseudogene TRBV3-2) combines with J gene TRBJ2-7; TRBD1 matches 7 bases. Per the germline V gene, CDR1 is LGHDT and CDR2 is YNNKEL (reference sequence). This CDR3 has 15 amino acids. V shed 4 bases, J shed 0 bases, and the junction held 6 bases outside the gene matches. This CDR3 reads CASSPLRGSSYEQYF. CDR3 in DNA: TGTGCCAGCAGCCCCCTCAGGGGGAGCTCCTACGAGCAGTACTTC.

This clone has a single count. The CDR3 region is CASTREVGSRGYTF. In DNA form, the CDR3 reads TGTGCCAGCACCCGCGAGGTCGGGTCCCGAGGCTACACCTTC. The J gene is TRBJ1-2, the V gene TRBV6-4; no definite D call. Per the germline V gene, CDR1 is MRHNA and CDR2 is SNTAGT. The CDR3 covers 14 residues. Trimming stripped 7 bases from V and 8 bases from J, with 20 bases between.

The CDR3 region has the DNA TGTGCCAGCAGTCCCCAACCGGGGACGTACGAGCAGTACTTC. Residues: CASSPQPGTYEQYF. The chain employs TRBV6-5 and TRBJ2-7; TRBD1 or TRBD2 may be the D gene (5 bases each). Between the trimmed V and J ends, which lost 5 bases and 4 bases, there was a span of 15 bases. Germline CDR1 and CDR2: MNHEY and SVGAGI. The CDR3 totals 14 residues.

In DNA, the CDR3 is TGTGCCAGCAGCTCTCACCAGGGGGTGAACACTGAAGCTTTCTTT. Residues: CASSSHQGVNTEAFF. The chain has TRBV7-3 and TRBJ1-1; 7 bases fit TRBD1. In germline, CDR1 is SGHTA, CDR2 FQGTGA. The CDR3 spans 15 residues. Unmatched junction bases numbered 5, after V lost 4 bases and J lost 0 bases.

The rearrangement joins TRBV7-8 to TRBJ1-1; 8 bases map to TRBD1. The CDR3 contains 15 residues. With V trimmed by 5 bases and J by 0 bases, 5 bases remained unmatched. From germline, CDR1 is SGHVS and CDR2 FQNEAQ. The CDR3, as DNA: TGTGCCAGCAGCACCTACAGGGGGATGAACACTGAAGCTTTCTTT. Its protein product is CASSTYRGMNTEAFF.

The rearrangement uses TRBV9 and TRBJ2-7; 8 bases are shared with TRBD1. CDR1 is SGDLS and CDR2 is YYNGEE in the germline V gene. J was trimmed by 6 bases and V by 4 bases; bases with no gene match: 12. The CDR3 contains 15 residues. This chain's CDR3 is CASSPGTGLNPEQYF. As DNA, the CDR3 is TGTGCCAGCAGCCCCGGGACAGGACTGAACCCCGAGCAGTACTTC.

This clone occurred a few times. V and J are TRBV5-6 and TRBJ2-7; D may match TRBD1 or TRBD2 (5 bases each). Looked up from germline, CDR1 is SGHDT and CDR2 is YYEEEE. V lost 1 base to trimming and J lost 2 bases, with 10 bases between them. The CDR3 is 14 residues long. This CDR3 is CASSLKGTPYEQYF. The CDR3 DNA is TGTGCCAGCAGCTTGAAAGGGACCCCCTACGAGCAGTACTTC. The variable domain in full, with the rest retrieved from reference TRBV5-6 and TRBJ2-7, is DAGVTQSPTHLIKTRGQQVTLRCSPKSGHDTVSWYQQALGQGPQFIFQYYEEEERQRGNFPDRFSGHQFPNYSSELNVNALLLGDSALYLCASSLKGTPYEQYFGPGTRLTVT.

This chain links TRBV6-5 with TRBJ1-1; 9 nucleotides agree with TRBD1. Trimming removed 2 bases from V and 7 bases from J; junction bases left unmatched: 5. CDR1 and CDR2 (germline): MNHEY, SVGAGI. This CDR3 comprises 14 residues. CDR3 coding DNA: TGTGCCAGCAGTTACACCGGGACAGGGAATGAAGCTTTCTTT. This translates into CASSYTGTGNEAFF.

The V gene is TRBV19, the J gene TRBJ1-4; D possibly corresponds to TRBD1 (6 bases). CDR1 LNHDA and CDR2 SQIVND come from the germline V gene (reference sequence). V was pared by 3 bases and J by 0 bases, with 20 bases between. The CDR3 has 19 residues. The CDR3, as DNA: TGTGCCAGTAGTATGACCCGGGACATAGGCCCCGCAACTAATGAAAAACTGTTTTTT. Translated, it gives CASSMTRDIGPATNEKLFF.

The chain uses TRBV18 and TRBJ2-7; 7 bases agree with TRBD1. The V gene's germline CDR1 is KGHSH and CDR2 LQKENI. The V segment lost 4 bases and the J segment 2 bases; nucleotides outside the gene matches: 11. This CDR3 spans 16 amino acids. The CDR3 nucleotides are TGTGCCAGCTCACACAGACAGGGAGAAAGGGCCTACGAGCAGTACTTC. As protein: CASSHRQGERAYEQYF.

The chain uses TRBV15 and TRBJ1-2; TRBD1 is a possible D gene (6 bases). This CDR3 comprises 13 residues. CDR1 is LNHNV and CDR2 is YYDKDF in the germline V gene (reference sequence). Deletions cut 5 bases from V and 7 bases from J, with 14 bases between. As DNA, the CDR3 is TGTGCCACCAGCGACCGGACAGTTTCTGGCTACACCTTC. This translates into CATSDRTVSGYTF.

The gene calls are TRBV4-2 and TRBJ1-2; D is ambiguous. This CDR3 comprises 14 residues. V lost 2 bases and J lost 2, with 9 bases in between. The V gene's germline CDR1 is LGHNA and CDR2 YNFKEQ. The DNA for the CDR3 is TGTGCCAGCAGCCAATTCTCGGCGAACTATGGCTACACCTTC. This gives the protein CASSQFSANYGYTF.

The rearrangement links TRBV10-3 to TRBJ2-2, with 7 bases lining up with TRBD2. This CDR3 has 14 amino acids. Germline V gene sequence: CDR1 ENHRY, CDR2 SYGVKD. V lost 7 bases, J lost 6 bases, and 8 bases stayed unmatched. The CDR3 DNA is TGTGCCATCATGTGGGAGGGCCTATCCGGGGAGCTGTTTTTT. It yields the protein CAIMWEGLSGELFF.

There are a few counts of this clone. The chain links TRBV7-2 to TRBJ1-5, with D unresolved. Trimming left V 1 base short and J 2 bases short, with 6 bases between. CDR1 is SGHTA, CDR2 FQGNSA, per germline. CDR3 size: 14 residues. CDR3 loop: CASSLDLGNQPQHF. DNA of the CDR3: TGTGCCAGCAGCTTAGACCTGGGCAATCAGCCCCAGCATTTT.

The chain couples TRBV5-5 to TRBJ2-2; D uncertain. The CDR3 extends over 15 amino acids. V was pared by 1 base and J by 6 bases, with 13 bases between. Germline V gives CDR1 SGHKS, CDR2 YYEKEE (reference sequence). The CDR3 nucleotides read TGTGCCAGCAGCTTGTTTGAGACGGTCCCCGGGGAGCTGTTTTTT. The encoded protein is CASSLFETVPGELFF.

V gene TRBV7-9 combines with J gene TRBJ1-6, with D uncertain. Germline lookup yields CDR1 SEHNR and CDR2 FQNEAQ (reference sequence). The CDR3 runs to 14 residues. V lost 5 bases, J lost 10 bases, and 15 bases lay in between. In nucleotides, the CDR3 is TGTGCCAGCAGCGTTAGTTCGGATGTATCACCCCTCCACTTT. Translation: CASSVSSDVSPLHF.

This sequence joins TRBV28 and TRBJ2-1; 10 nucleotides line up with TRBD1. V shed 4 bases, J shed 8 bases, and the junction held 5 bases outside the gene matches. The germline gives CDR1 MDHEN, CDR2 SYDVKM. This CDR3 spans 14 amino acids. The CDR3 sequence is CASSSRDRGDEQFF. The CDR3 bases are TGTGCCAGCAGTTCCCGGGACAGGGGTGATGAGCAGTTCTTC.

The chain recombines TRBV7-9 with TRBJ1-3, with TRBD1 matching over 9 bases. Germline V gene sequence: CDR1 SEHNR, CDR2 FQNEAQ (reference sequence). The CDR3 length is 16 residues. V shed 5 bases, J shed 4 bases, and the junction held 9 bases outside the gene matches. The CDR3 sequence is CASSEQAGTGGNTIYF. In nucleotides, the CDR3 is TGTGCCAGCAGCGAGCAAGCCGGGACAGGGGGAAACACCATATATTTT.

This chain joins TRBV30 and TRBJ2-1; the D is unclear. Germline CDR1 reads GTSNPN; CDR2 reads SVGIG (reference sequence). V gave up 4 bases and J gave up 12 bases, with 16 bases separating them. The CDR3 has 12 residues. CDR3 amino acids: CAWKVIHPGQFF. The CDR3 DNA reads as TGTGCCTGGAAAGTCATACACCCTGGGCAGTTCTTC.